Sequencing of this TCR beta chain was carried out in a study of OX40 agonist ivuxolimab in advanced cancers. As for the study more broadly: Ivuxolimab, which targeted the costimulatory receptor OX40 (CD134), was an agonistic, fully human IgG2 monoclonal antibody. Intravenous ivuxolimab was administered to patients every 2 weeks at six dose levels: 0.01, 0.1, 0.3, 1.5, 3 and 10 mg/kg. Of the 50 or so patients in dose escalation, 19 had hepatocellular carcinoma, about 15 had melanoma, 9 had renal cell carcinoma and 9 had head and neck cancer. In the dose-escalation cohort, 70% to 90% of patients were male, and the mean age was roughly 60 years with a range of roughly 23 to 79. Patients were allowed to have had prior anti-PD-1, anti-PD-L1 or anti-CTLA-4 therapy, and 40% of the dose-escalation patients had been treated with checkpoint inhibitors. Three dose-escalation patients achieved partial responses, one with hepatocellular carcinoma and two with cutaneous melanoma. The purpose of peripheral TCRbeta sequencing was to test whether ivuxolimab changed TCR sequence diversity and led to clonal T-cell expansion. The monotherapy dose-escalation portion (N = 52 patients) of the phase I ivuxolimab trial is reported in the paper.

This clone appeared once. The specificity of this receptor is unknown. Base qualities are not provided; no much larger clone lies one nucleotide away. Overall study outcomes, separate from this receptor: Low levels of normalized T-cell clonal expansion were also seen in some patients who did not respond. After ivuxolimab, expanded clones were on average more numerous among CD8+ T cells than among CD4+ T cells. Antigen specificity was not determined for the clonally expanded peripheral T cells. At doses of 0.1 to 3.0 mg/kg, clonal expansion of both CD4+ and CD8+ T cells in blood was seen between baseline and week 6. In the 0.1-3.0 mg/kg groups, partial responders had among the lowest normalized peripheral clonal expansion, particularly in CD8+ T cells.

The trial excluded patients who had a history of autoimmune disease or who were on systemic immunosuppression. Peripheral blood for TCR sequencing was collected from all dose cohorts at baseline, on cycle 4 day 1, and on cycle 7 day 1. The samples were taken from a phase I, first-in-human, multicenter, open-label dose-escalation trial of ivuxolimab. Adults with locally advanced or metastatic head and neck squamous cell, hepatocellular, melanoma or renal cell carcinoma were enrolled in the trial. Before TCR sequencing, CD4+ T cells and CD8+ T cells from peripheral blood were sorted into separate populations. V was cut back by 10 bases and J by 1 base, leaving a gap of 17 bases between them. The germline V gene specifies MDHEN as CDR1 and SYDVKM as CDR2. The CDR3 runs 14 amino acids, cysteine and phenylalanine included. The entry retains the CDR3 DNA only, 42 bases that are in frame from base 1. Genomic DNA was extracted from sorted cells for sequencing of the TCRbeta CDR3 region. The immunoSEQ Assay was used for sequencing of TCRbeta CDR3 regions. TCRdb holds this immuneACCESS table with in-frame rearrangements only. Some clones are missing; in checked studies, unresolved V genes explain under half, and the rest has no known cause. A total of tens of thousands of clones appear in this sample, 75% to 90% of them only once. The ten largest account for less than 0.85% of the sample.

Sample: CD4+ or CD8+ T cells sorted from blood, taken in a trial of the OX40 agonist ivuxolimab. The source of this sequence is an adult with an advanced solid tumor such as melanoma, head and neck, liver or kidney cancer. The V gene is TRBV28 and the J gene is TRBJ2-7; too little of a D gene remains to name it. The DNA sequence is TGTGCCACCAAAAGCCCGTATTTGTCCTACGAGCAGTACTTC. This encodes CATKSPYLSYEQYF.